This T cell receptor beta chain was captured by sequencing in a study of beta chain features in type 1 diabetes. Study at large: Cell yields, gender and age were similar in healthy donors and patients. Sorted cells numbering around 110,000,000 were examined across all samples.

This clone was recorded a few times. What it binds is unknown. Of the isolated RNA, all was reverse transcribed, and so the sequenced material was expressed TCRB transcripts. Produced via immunoSEQ multiplex PCR; TCRdb's table is partial and in-frame only. The sample has about 260,000 clones; roughly 20% are singletons. CD4+ naive, central memory, regulatory and stem cell-like memory subsets were isolated by sorting on CD45RO/CCR7/CD25/CD127/CD95/CD27. Study-wide results and limits: Among all four CD4+ subsets, Type 1 diabetes patients had TCRB CDR3s that were moderately but significantly shorter. There were fewer insertions and more deletions at the VDJ junctions of type 1 diabetes patients.

The V gene end was trimmed by 1 base and the J gene end by 0 bases; junction bases not matched to a gene: 4. The CDR3 extends over 16 amino acids. Germline V gene data show CDR1 as SGHDN and CDR2 as FVKESK. The clonotype originates from a woman between 40 and 55 years old with type 1 diabetes. Sequenced material: naive CD4+ T cells from blood. V is TRBV14 and J is TRBJ2-5, with TRBD1 identical over 8 bases. The CDR3 loop reads CASSQVDRVYQETQYF. DNA of the CDR3: TGTGCCAGCAGCCAAGTGGACAGGGTGTACCAAGAGACCCAGTACTTC.